A single sample is the source of the 26 T cell receptor beta chains below, sequenced in a study of blood T cell repertoires in COVID-19. Sequencing was performed with immunoSEQ multiplex PCR; in TCRdb, only in-frame clones are kept and a portion is missing. Here the sample spans around 56,000 clones, around 84% being singletons. The sequencing input was peripheral blood. Receptors originate from a man between 60 and 75 years old with acute or convalescent COVID-19.

This rearrangement joins TRBV6-1 to TRBJ2-5, with 11 positions matching TRBD1. Germline V gene data show CDR1 as MNHNS and CDR2 as SASEGT. J gave up 5 bases and V 3 bases, and 2 bases lay outside the gene matches. There are 14 residues in the CDR3. The CDR3 spells CASSERDRGETQYF. Here the CDR3 DNA reads TGTGCCAGCAGTGAGAGGGACAGGGGGGAGACCCAGTACTTC.

On this clone itself: A much larger clone is a single base away; this may be a read error. The same CDR3 can be traced to other DNA sequences in this sample. J is TRBJ2-6 and V is TRBV5-1; D possibly corresponds to TRBD1 (6 bases). CDR1 and CDR2 (germline): SGHRS, YFSETQ. The CDR3 is 17 residues long. Trimming left V 0 bases short and J 4 bases short, with 14 bases between. CDR3 coding DNA: TGCGCCAGCAGCTTGGGTGCCAGGGGTGGGGGGGCCAACGTCCTGACTTTC. Its protein product is CASSLGARGGGANVLTF.

This chain uses TRBV6-5 with TRBJ1-2; 7 nucleotides agree with TRBD1. This CDR3 is 15 amino acids long. In germline, CDR1 is MNHEY, CDR2 SVGAGI. The V gene end was trimmed by 2 bases and the J gene end by 7 bases; junction bases not matched to a gene: 10. The CDR3 is CASSYGWQTGSGYTF. In nucleotides, the CDR3 is TGTGCCAGCAGTTACGGGTGGCAGACAGGGAGTGGCTACACCTTC.

V is TRBV5-1 and J is TRBJ2-7; D unresolved. The ends were cut back, 0 bases at V and 0 bases at J, with 4 bases in the middle. Germline CDR1 and CDR2: SGHRS and YFSETQ. This CDR3 is 13 amino acids long. CDR3 sequence: CASSLAGSYEQYF. CDR3 DNA sequence: TGCGCCAGCAGCTTGGCGGGCTCCTACGAGCAGTACTTC.

The rearrangement links TRBV19 to TRBJ2-1; possible D gene TRBD2, 7 bases. CDR3 size: 17 residues. Trimming left V 5 bases short and J 4 bases short, with 21 bases between. Germline loops: CDR1 LNHDA, CDR2 SQIVND (reference sequence). This CDR3 reads CASSPSTRGGYYNEQFF. CDR3 DNA: TGTGCCAGTAGTCCATCCACACGCGGGGGCTATTACAATGAGCAGTTCTTC.

The J gene is TRBJ2-7, the V gene TRBV5-6, with D possibly being TRBD2 (5 bases). The V and J ends lost 1 base and 5 bases respectively, with 16 bases between them. The CDR3 is 15 residues long. CDR1 is SGHDT, CDR2 YYEEEE, per germline. CDR3 DNA sequence: TGTGCCAGCAGCTTGTGGCCTAGAGGGCTCGACGAGCAGTACTTC. This sequence encodes CASSLWPRGLDEQYF.

The chain is built from TRBV19 and TRBJ2-2; no firm D call. CDR1 and CDR2 from the germline V gene are LNHDA and SQIVND (reference sequence). The ends were cut back, 10 bases at V and 5 bases at J, with 8 bases in the middle. The CDR3 loop spans 11 amino acids. This CDR3 is CATRSTGELFF. CDR3 DNA: TGTGCCACCCGTAGTACCGGGGAGCTGTTTTTT. Full variable domain (outside the CDR3, taken from reference TRBV19 and TRBJ2-2): DGGITQSPKYLFRKEGQNVTLSCEQNLNHDAMYWYRQDPGQGLRLIYYSQIVNDFQKGDIAEGYSVSREKKESFPLTVTSAQKNPTAFYLCATRSTGELFFGEGSRLTVL.

The J gene is TRBJ1-5, the V gene TRBV20-1, with TRBD1 identical over 7 bases. The junction had 4 bases not matched to a gene; V was cut back by 3 bases and J by 2 bases. The germline gives CDR1 DFQATT, CDR2 SNEGSKA (reference sequence). CDR3 length equals 14 residues. This CDR3 is CSASFTGGNQPQHF. CDR3 coding DNA: TGCAGTGCTAGTTTCACAGGGGGCAATCAGCCCCAGCATTTT.

CDR3 protein: CASSQSGGNTEAFF. The CDR3 DNA reads TGCGCCAGCAGCCAATCAGGGGGAAACACTGAAGCTTTCTTT. This sequence joins TRBV4-1 and TRBJ1-1; 7 bases are a match to TRBD1. CDR3 length equals 14 residues. With V trimmed by 2 bases and J by 2 bases, 2 bases remained unmatched. Germline-derived CDR1 and CDR2 are MGHRA and YSYEKL.

The chain couples TRBV27 to TRBJ2-7; 9 positions match TRBD1. Germline loops: CDR1 MNHEY, CDR2 SMNVEV (reference sequence). With 4 bases clipped from V and 2 bases from J, the junction kept 6 bases outside the gene matches. CDR3 size: 15 residues. CDR3 protein: CASSSGQGSTYEQYF. CDR3 bases: TGTGCCAGCAGTTCCGGACAGGGGTCAACCTACGAGCAGTACTTC.

V gene TRBV19 combines with J gene TRBJ1-5; 7 bases are a match to TRBD1. This CDR3 has 16 residues. Per the germline V gene, CDR1 is LNHDA and CDR2 is SQIVND (reference sequence). Trimming cost V 8 bases and J 8 bases; bases outside gene matches: 18. The CDR3 protein is CASSTLQGVLGEPQHF. The CDR3 nucleotides read TGTGCCAGTTCAACCCTCCAGGGGGTGCTGGGAGAGCCCCAGCATTTT.

This chain links TRBV20-1 with TRBJ2-5; 7 nucleotides align to TRBD2. This CDR3 contains 17 residues. The germline V gene has CDR1 DFQATT and CDR2 SNEGSKA (reference sequence). With 3 bases clipped from V and 0 bases from J, the junction kept 13 bases outside the gene matches. Here the CDR3 DNA reads TGCAGTGCTAGTAGAAGCGGGGCATCGGAGTACCAAGAGACCCAGTACTTC. Its translation is CSASRSGASEYQETQYF.

The chain combines TRBV5-4 with TRBJ2-2; a weak D match, TRBD2 (6 bases). The CDR3 consists of 16 residues. The V and J ends lost 4 bases and 4 bases respectively, with 17 bases between them. CDR1 is SGHNT and CDR2 is YYREEE in the germline V gene (reference sequence). For the CDR3, the DNA is TGTGCCAGCAGCCGACTTGGTGGGGGGTTCACCGGGGAGCTGTTTTTT. It yields the protein CASSRLGGGFTGELFF.

This clone appeared a single time. The genes are TRBV14 and TRBJ1-3; no clear D gene. The germline V and J ends were trimmed by 0 bases and 4 bases, with 13 bases remaining between them. The germline V gene has CDR1 SGHDN and CDR2 FVKESK. This CDR3 region has 16 residues. CDR3 in DNA: TGTGCCAGCAGCCAAGAATCAGGCTCCCCCGGAAACACCATATATTTT. This sequence encodes CASSQESGSPGNTIYF.

The chain carries TRBV7-9 and TRBJ2-1; 7 positions match TRBD1. This CDR3 has 14 amino acids. Germline CDR1 and CDR2: SEHNR and FQNEAQ (reference sequence). With V trimmed by 4 bases and J by 7 bases, 7 bases remained unmatched. Here the CDR3 reads CASSSPTGKNEQFF. In nucleotides, the CDR3 is TGTGCCAGCAGCTCCCCGACAGGGAAGAATGAGCAGTTCTTC.

The chain recombines TRBV7-2 with TRBJ1-6; the match to TRBD1 covers 8 bases. Germline V gives CDR1 SGHTA, CDR2 FQGNSA. The trim removed 8 bases at V and 9 bases at J, leaving 9 bases unmatched. This CDR3 region has 14 residues. The CDR3 coding sequence is TGTGCCAGCGCGGGACAGGCCTTAGGTTCACCCCTCCACTTT. Amino acids: CASAGQALGSPLHF.

This clone showed up just once. The chain carries TRBV7-9 and TRBJ2-5; 12 nucleotides agree with TRBD2. V lost 5 bases and J lost 4; bases outside the gene matches: 2. The germline V gene encodes CDR1 SEHNR and CDR2 FQNEAQ (reference sequence). The CDR3 extends over 14 amino acids. CDR3 coding DNA: TGTGCCAGCAGCCCTAGCGGGGGGGGAGAGACCCAGTACTTC. This translates into CASSPSGGGETQYF.

The CDR3 sequence: CASSLALAGNTGELFF. The DNA for the CDR3 is TGTGCCAGCAGCTTAGCCCTAGCGGGGAACACCGGGGAGCTGTTTTTT. V is TRBV11-3 and J is TRBJ2-2; 8 bases agree with TRBD2. Germline loops: CDR1 SGHNT, CDR2 YENEEA. The V segment lost 1 base and the J segment 1 base; nucleotides outside the gene matches: 2. The CDR3 sequence is 16 residues long.

The V gene is TRBV9, the J gene TRBJ2-1; the D gene is possibly TRBD1 (5 bases). This CDR3 spans 13 amino acids. V gave up 3 bases and J gave up 3 bases, with 7 bases separating them. Germline V gene data show CDR1 as SGDLS and CDR2 as YYNGEE. The CDR3 nucleotides read TGTGCCAGCAGCGAACAGGACTACAATGAGCAGTTCTTC. It encodes CASSEQDYNEQFF. The whole variable domain, filled in from reference TRBV9 and TRBJ2-1, reads DSGVTQTPKHLITATGQRVTLRCSPRSGDLSVYWYQQSLDQGLQFLIQYYNGEERAKGNILERFSAQQFPDLHSELNLSSLELGDSALYFCASSEQDYNEQFFGPGTRLTVL.

The chain employs TRBV7-8 and TRBJ1-2; 7 bases fit TRBD1. This CDR3 is 13 amino acids long. Germline V CDR1 and CDR2: SGHVS, FQNEAQ. V shed 2 bases and J 6 bases; nucleotides not matched to a gene: 3. The chain's CDR3 is CASSLFQGDGYTF. As DNA, the CDR3 is TGTGCCAGCAGCTTATTTCAGGGGGATGGCTACACCTTC.

This rearrangement joins TRBV30 to TRBJ1-4; D remains unclear. This CDR3 contains 14 residues. V lost 3 bases to trimming and J lost 2 bases, with 10 bases between them. CDR1 and CDR2 from the germline V gene are GTSNPN and SVGIG (reference sequence). The CDR3 spells CAWRNRLTNEKLFF. CDR3 DNA: TGTGCCTGGAGAAATAGACTGACTAATGAAAAACTGTTTTTT.

The V gene is TRBV27, the J gene TRBJ2-5; 12 bases align to TRBD1. The CDR3 consists of 18 residues. The V segment lost 5 bases and the J segment 5 bases; nucleotides outside the gene matches: 15. Germline assignment: CDR1 MNHEY and CDR2 SMNVEV (reference sequence). The DNA for the CDR3 is TGTGCCAGCAGTCCCTATGCCTCCGGGACAGGGGGCCGTGAGACCCAGTACTTC. It specifies CASSPYASGTGGRETQYF.

The rearrangement links TRBV19 to TRBJ1-1; 7 positions agree with TRBD1. CDR1 LNHDA and CDR2 SQIVND come from the germline V gene (reference sequence). Trimming removed 4 bases from V and 0 bases from J; junction bases left unmatched: 5. CDR3 size: 15 residues. CDR3 protein: CASSKDRSMNTEAFF. CDR3 in DNA: TGTGCCAGTAGTAAGGACAGGTCAATGAACACTGAAGCTTTCTTT.

V usage is TRBV19 and J usage is TRBJ2-3; TRBD1 agrees at 7 bases. Losses at the gene ends were 4 bases for V and 3 bases for J; bases not matched to a gene: 1. The CDR3 length is 13 residues. Germline V gene sequence: CDR1 LNHDA, CDR2 SQIVND (reference sequence). CDR3 DNA: TGTGCCAGTAGTAACAGGGGAACAGATACGCAGTATTTT. This gives the protein CASSNRGTDTQYF.

V gene TRBV14 combines with J gene TRBJ2-2; 8 nucleotides agree with TRBD2. The V segment lost 2 bases and the J segment 2 bases; nucleotides outside the gene matches: 4. Germline values: CDR1 SGHDN, CDR2 FVKESK. The CDR3 covers 16 residues. The CDR3 region is CASSQRTSFNTGELFF. CDR3 DNA: TGTGCCAGCAGCCAACGGACTAGCTTTAACACCGGGGAGCTGTTTTTT. The full variable domain, rest sourced from reference TRBV14 and TRBJ2-2, is EAGVTQFPSHSVIEKGQTVTLRCDPISGHDNLYWYRRVMGKEIKFLLHFVKESKQDESGMPNNRFLAERTGGTYSTLKVQPAELEDSGVYFCASSQRTSFNTGELFFGEGSRLTVL.

This clone was seen a single time. This chain uses TRBV7-9 with TRBJ2-2; 7 bases are shared with TRBD2. There are 17 residues in the CDR3. Germline CDR1 SEHNR, CDR2 FQNEAQ (reference sequence). V lost 1 base and J lost 9; bases outside the gene matches: 14. The CDR3 region has the DNA TGTGCCAGCAGCTTAGGGGACTATAAATCGGTACGGCGGGAGCTGTTTTTT. Its protein is CASSLGDYKSVRRELFF.